These T cell receptor beta chains were read from a single sample in a study of T cell responses to AZD1222 COVID-19 vaccine. Libraries were prepared by immunoSEQ multiplex PCR; TCRdb keeps only in-frame clonotypes and omits some of them. The sample records some 150,000 clones, more than 75% being singletons. Source: peripheral blood, taken on day 0 of AZD1222 vaccination. The receptors come from an adult in good health. Both conserved end residues are part of each CDR3. A D gene is named only where the DNA matches it firmly. Only some rows state a clone size, as once, few, many or a class for expanded clones.

CDR3aa: CASSPQDSEAFF
CDR3nt: TGTGCCAGCAGTCCTCAGGACAGTGAAGCTTTCTTT
abundance: .
d_gene: .
v_gene: TRBV12-3/TRBV12-4
j_gene: TRBJ1-1

CDR3aa: CASSFGTKETQYF
CDR3nt: TGTGCCAGCAGCTTTGGGACCAAAGAGACCCAGTACTTC
abundance: .
d_gene: .
v_gene: TRBV7-9
j_gene: TRBJ2-5

CDR3aa: CASRPTGANVLTF
CDR3nt: TGTGCCAGCAGACCGACTGGGGCCAACGTCCTGACTTTC
abundance: .
d_gene: .
v_gene: TRBV27
j_gene: TRBJ2-6

CDR3aa: CASSVEGTGEGEQYF
CDR3nt: TGTGCCAGCAGCGTAGAGGGGACAGGGGAGGGCGAGCAGTACTTC
abundance: once
d_gene: TRBD1
v_gene: TRBV9
j_gene: TRBJ2-7

CDR3aa: CASSPGQGAHYGYTF
CDR3nt: TGCGCCAGCAGCCCCGGACAGGGGGCCCACTATGGCTACACCTTC
abundance: .
d_gene: TRBD1
v_gene: TRBV10-1
j_gene: TRBJ1-2

CDR3aa: CASSVDRDQPQHF
CDR3nt: TGTGCCAGCAGTGTAGACAGGGATCAGCCCCAGCATTTT
abundance: .
d_gene: TRBD1
v_gene: TRBV6-4
j_gene: TRBJ1-5

CDR3aa: CASSEYPLGQHTEAFF
CDR3nt: TGTGCCAGCAGTGAATACCCTCTGGGACAGCACACTGAAGCTTTCTTT
abundance: .
d_gene: TRBD1
v_gene: TRBV25-1
j_gene: TRBJ1-1

CDR3aa: CASSLGGSNSPLHF
CDR3nt: TGTGCCAGCAGCTTGGGAGGAAGCAATTCACCCCTCCACTTT
abundance: .
d_gene: .
v_gene: TRBV5-8
j_gene: TRBJ1-6

CDR3aa: CASSLAWDSAYEQYF
CDR3nt: TGTGCCAGCAGCTTAGCATGGGACAGCGCCTACGAGCAGTACTTC
abundance: .
d_gene: TRBD1
v_gene: TRBV7-6
j_gene: TRBJ2-7

CDR3aa: CASSTQGSNEKLFF
CDR3nt: TGTGCCAGCAGTACACAGGGGTCTAATGAAAAACTGTTTTTT
abundance: .
d_gene: TRBD1
v_gene: TRBV27
j_gene: TRBJ1-4

CDR3aa: CASSSQGDQPQHF
CDR3nt: TGTGCCAGCAGCTCACAGGGGGATCAGCCCCAGCATTTT
abundance: .
d_gene: TRBD1
v_gene: TRBV7-9
j_gene: TRBJ1-5

CDR3aa: CASSPWDRAGYTF
CDR3nt: TGTGCCAGCAGTCCCTGGGACAGGGCTGGCTACACCTTC
abundance: once
d_gene: TRBD1
v_gene: TRBV6-5
j_gene: TRBJ1-2

CDR3aa: CATSKGGGQPQHF
CDR3nt: TGTGCCACCAGTAAAGGGGGCGGGCAGCCCCAGCATTTT
abundance: .
d_gene: TRBD1
v_gene: TRBV24-1
j_gene: TRBJ1-5

CDR3aa: CASSETRDRASNTEAFF
CDR3nt: TGTGCCAGCAGCGAAACTCGGGACAGGGCTTCGAACACTGAAGCTTTCTTT
abundance: .
d_gene: TRBD1
v_gene: TRBV28
j_gene: TRBJ1-1

CDR3aa: CASSAPLNRLAGRSDTQYF
CDR3nt: TGTGCCAGCTCCGCCCCTTTAAATCGACTAGCGGGAAGATCAGATACGCAGTATTTT
abundance: .
d_gene: TRBD2
v_gene: TRBV2
j_gene: TRBJ2-3

CDR3aa: CASYATGRDEKLFF
CDR3nt: TGTGCCAGCTATGCGACAGGGAGGGATGAAAAACTGTTTTTT
abundance: .
d_gene: TRBD1
v_gene: TRBV28
j_gene: TRBJ1-4

CDR3aa: CASRGGLAYNEQFF
CDR3nt: TGTGCATCCCGGGGGGGACTCGCATACAATGAGCAGTTCTTC
abundance: .
d_gene: TRBD2
v_gene: TRBV2
j_gene: TRBJ2-1

CDR3aa: CASSAGTSLLPLYNEQFF
CDR3nt: TGTGCCAGCAGCGCCGGGACGTCGCTCTTGCCCCTATACAATGAGCAGTTCTTC
abundance: .
d_gene: .
v_gene: TRBV11-3
j_gene: TRBJ2-1

CDR3aa: CASSLGGLAVDEQYF
CDR3nt: TGTGCCAGCAGCTTAGGGGGACTAGCGGTTGACGAGCAGTACTTC
abundance: .
d_gene: TRBD2
v_gene: TRBV7-2
j_gene: TRBJ2-7

CDR3aa: CASSPTLGRGQNQPQHF
CDR3nt: TGTGCCAGCAGTCCCACTCTTGGCAGGGGGCAAAATCAGCCCCAGCATTTT
abundance: .
d_gene: TRBD1
v_gene: TRBV6-2/TRBV6-3
j_gene: TRBJ1-5

CDR3aa: CASSKTRGQPQHF
CDR3nt: TGTGCCAGCAGCAAAACCAGGGGACAGCCCCAGCATTTT
abundance: .
d_gene: .
v_gene: TRBV11-3
j_gene: TRBJ1-5

CDR3aa: CSARKADEAFF
CDR3nt: TGCAGTGCTAGGAAGGCGGATGAAGCTTTCTTT
abundance: .
d_gene: .
v_gene: TRBV20-1
j_gene: TRBJ1-1

CDR3aa: CATSDSTGGSQPQHF
CDR3nt: TGTGCCACCAGTGATTCCACAGGGGGCAGTCAGCCCCAGCATTTT
abundance: .
d_gene: TRBD1
v_gene: TRBV24-1
j_gene: TRBJ1-5

CDR3aa: CASSQMTGRHEKLFF
CDR3nt: TGTGCCAGCAGTCAAATGACAGGGCGGCATGAAAAACTGTTTTTT
abundance: few
d_gene: TRBD1
v_gene: TRBV27
j_gene: TRBJ1-4

CDR3aa: CASSPGGLGTEAFF
CDR3nt: TGTGCCAGCAGCCCGGGGGGGTTGGGCACTGAAGCTTTCTTT
abundance: .
d_gene: .
v_gene: TRBV9
j_gene: TRBJ1-1

CDR3aa: CAIGGDEKLFF
CDR3nt: TGTGCCATCGGCGGGGATGAAAAACTGTTTTTT
abundance: .
d_gene: .
v_gene: TRBV10-3
j_gene: TRBJ1-4